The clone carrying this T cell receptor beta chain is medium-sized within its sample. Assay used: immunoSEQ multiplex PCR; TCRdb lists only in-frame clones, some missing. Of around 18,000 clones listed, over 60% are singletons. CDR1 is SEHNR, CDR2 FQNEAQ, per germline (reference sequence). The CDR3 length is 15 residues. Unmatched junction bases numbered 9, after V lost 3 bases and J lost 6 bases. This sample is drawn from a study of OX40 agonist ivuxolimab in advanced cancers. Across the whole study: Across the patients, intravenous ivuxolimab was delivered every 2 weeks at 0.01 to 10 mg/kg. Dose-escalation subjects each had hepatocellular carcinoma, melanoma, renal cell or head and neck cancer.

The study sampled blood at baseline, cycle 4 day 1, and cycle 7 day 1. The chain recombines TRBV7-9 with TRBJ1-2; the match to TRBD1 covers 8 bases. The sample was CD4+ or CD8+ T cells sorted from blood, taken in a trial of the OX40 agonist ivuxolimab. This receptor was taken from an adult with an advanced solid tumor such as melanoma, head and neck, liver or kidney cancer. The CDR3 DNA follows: TGTGCCAGCAGCTTTGGGACAGGTTTTTCCCATGGCTACACCTTC. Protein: CASSFGTGFSHGYTF.